This TCR beta chain was captured in a study of T cells in Graves' hyperthyroidism and ophthalmopathy. The wider study: Peripheral blood was secured at the point of initial diagnosis, before any treatment. Study-wide findings and caveats: Ophthalmopathy was separated from stable hyperthyroidism by a 13 V-J model.

Diagnoses used clinical symptoms, serum thyroxine and TRAb, thyroid ultrasound and orbital computed tomography. The sample holds many counts of this clonotype. Its antigen is unidentified. There were TCR beta CDR3 regions amplified from RNA transcripts. Using the HTBI primer set, a first-round RT-PCR was run on the TCR CDR3. TCRdb re-derived calls from the multiplex PCR reads in MiXCR, one entry per CDR3 protein. The table has about 270,000 distinct CDR3 sequences, almost 25% seen once. With 2 bases clipped from V and 3 bases from J, the junction kept 6 bases outside the gene matches. The CDR3 has 15 residues. CDR1 and CDR2 (germline): MNHNS, SASEGT.

The clonotype comes from a woman in her 40s with Graves' ophthalmopathy. This chain connects TRBV6-1 to TRBJ2-7, with 8 nucleotides matching TRBD1. The sample taken for sequencing was blood. The CDR3 loop is CASSETGTGFYEQYF. The CDR3 DNA is TGTGCCAGCAGTGAAACCGGGACAGGTTTCTACGAGCAGTACTTC.